This is a list of T cell receptor beta chains from one sample in a study of early T cells in non-severe SARS-CoV-2 infection. MiXCR was run by TCRdb on the 5' RACE reads, yielding one entry per CDR3 protein. The sample has tens of thousands of distinct CDR3 sequences; around 13% are singletons. Sequencing was carried out using whole blood. The receptors were sampled from an adult who was a healthcare worker with PCR-confirmed SARS-CoV-2 infection or an uninfected control (not recorded which). CDR3s include the opening cysteine and the closing phenylalanine or tryptophan. A D gene is named only where the DNA matches it firmly. Clone size appears in some rows only: once, few, many, or a class for an expanded clone.

clone_size | j_call | d_call | v_call | cdr3_aa | cdr3_nt
NA | TRBJ1-2 | NA | TRBV12-3/TRBV12-4 | CASITGNGNYGYTF | TGTGCCAGCATCACGGGGAACGGTAACTATGGCTACACCTTC
many | TRBJ2-1 | NA | TRBV21-1 | CASSKGTSGRMSNEQFF | TGTGCCAGCAGCAAAGGGACTAGCGGGAGAATGAGCAATGAGCAGTTCTTC
many | TRBJ1-5 | TRBD1 | TRBV18 | CASSPRGREGQPQHF | TGTGCCAGCTCACCAAGGGGGCGAGAAGGACAGCCCCAGCATTTT
many | TRBJ1-5 | NA | TRBV7-9 | CASSLDREGIVSNQPQHF | TGTGCCAGCAGCTTAGACAGGGAAGGAATCGTGAGCAATCAGCCCCAGCATTTT
few | TRBJ1-5 | NA | TRBV5-6 | CASSEGYGNQPQHF | TGTGCCAGCAGCGAGGGGTATGGGAATCAGCCCCAGCATTTT
NA | TRBJ1-5 | NA | TRBV20-1 | CSATGNSNQPQHF | TGCAGTGCTACGGGAAATAGCAATCAGCCCCAGCATTTT
NA | TRBJ1-5 | NA | TRBV6-2/TRBV6-3 | CASSYVGTSNQPQHF | TGTGCCAGCAGTTACGTCGGGACGAGCAATCAGCCCCAGCATTTT
many | TRBJ2-5 | NA | TRBV28 | CASSSGTHGTQYF | TGTGCCAGCAGTTCTGGTACTCATGGGACCCAGTACTTC
NA | TRBJ1-6 | TRBD1 | TRBV6-6 | CASSRLTPGQRYNSPLHF | TGTGCCAGCAGCCGACTAACCCCGGGACAGAGATATAATTCACCCCTCCACTTT
NA | TRBJ2-1 | NA | TRBV28 | CASGGDTEQFF | TGTGCCAGCGGTGGGGATACTGAGCAGTTCTTC
NA | TRBJ1-1 | NA | TRBV5-6 | CASNWGPNTEAFF | TGTGCCAGCAACTGGGGCCCAAACACTGAAGCTTTCTTT
few | TRBJ1-4 | NA | TRBV5-1 | CASSTNDQSEKLFF | TGCGCCAGCAGCACCAACGACCAGTCTGAAAAACTGTTTTTT
few | TRBJ2-7 | NA | TRBV10-3 | CAISESNSLSSYEQYF | TGTGCCATCAGTGAGTCGAACAGCCTTAGCTCCTACGAGCAGTACTTC
once | TRBJ2-5 | NA | TRBV3-1 | CASSHFFFTQEETQYF | TGTGCCAGCAGCCATTTTTTTTTTACACAAGAAGAGACCCAGTACTTC
NA | TRBJ2-3 | NA | TRBV4-2 | CASSQDKGDTQYF | TGTGCCAGCAGCCAAGATAAGGGGGATACGCAGTATTTT
NA | TRBJ2-1 | NA | TRBV9 | CASSESVESSYNEQFF | TGTGCCAGCAGCGAATCTGTAGAAAGCTCCTACAATGAGCAGTTCTTC
NA | TRBJ2-3 | NA | TRBV3-1 | CASSQVGRITDTQYF | TGTGCCAGCAGCCAAGTTGGGAGGATCACAGATACGCAGTATTTT
many | TRBJ2-7 | NA | TRBV20-1 | CSAARRGTYEQYF | TGCAGTGCAGCCCGCAGGGGCACCTACGAGCAGTACTTC
many | TRBJ2-5 | NA | TRBV7-9 | CASSRTGETQYF | TGTGCCAGCAGCCGAACCGGGGAGACCCAGTACTTC
many | TRBJ2-3 | NA | TRBV14 | CASSQASHFGYTDTQYF | TGTGCCAGCAGCCAAGCGTCCCACTTCGGGTACACAGATACGCAGTATTTT
NA | TRBJ1-5 | NA | TRBV12-3/TRBV12-4 | CASSFGTSTSPQHF | TGTGCCAGCAGTTTCGGGACATCCACCTCGCCCCAGCATTTT
few | TRBJ1-2 | NA | TRBV5-5 | CASSLVGVLPTGYTF | TGTGCCAGCAGCTTGGTAGGTGTTCTCCCCACTGGCTACACCTTC
NA | TRBJ1-1 | NA | TRBV11-3 | CASSSGRYTEAFF | TGTGCCAGCAGCTCGGGCCGGTACACTGAAGCTTTCTTT
many | TRBJ2-7 | NA | TRBV18 | CASSLSLAYEQYF | TGTGCCAGCTCTCTTTCTCTAGCCTACGAGCAGTACTTC
NA | TRBJ2-7 | TRBD2 | TRBV10-1 | CASSALAGTYEQYF | TGCGCCAGCAGTGCTCTAGCGGGGACCTACGAGCAGTACTTC
NA | TRBJ1-2 | NA | TRBV12-3/TRBV12-4 | CASSLRPTVSNYGYTF | TGTGCCAGCAGTCTTCGCCCGACAGTCTCTAACTATGGCTACACCTTC
few | TRBJ2-7 | TRBD1 | TRBV7-8 | CASSLPGTGVYEQYF | TGTGCCAGCAGCTTACCCGGGACAGGGGTATACGAGCAGTACTTC
many | TRBJ1-1 | TRBD1 | TRBV29-1 | CSVERDRGTEAFF | TGCAGCGTTGAACGTGACAGGGGCACTGAAGCTTTCTTT
NA | TRBJ2-7 | TRBD2 | TRBV11-2 | CASSSERDPYEQYF | TGTGCCAGCAGCTCCGAGCGGGACCCCTACGAGCAGTACTTC
many | TRBJ2-3 | TRBD2 | TRBV20-1 | CSARVPSAGGPLYKTDTQYF | TGCAGTGCTAGAGTGCCTAGCGCGGGGGGGCCCCTCTATAAAACAGATACGCAGTATTTT
few | TRBJ2-1 | NA | TRBV20-1 | CSASGPAPYNEQFF | TGCAGTGCCTCCGGACCAGCGCCTTACAATGAGCAGTTCTTC
NA | TRBJ2-6 | NA | TRBV5-4 | CASSLSGPAGANVLTF | TGTGCCAGCAGCTTGAGCGGGCCGGCTGGGGCCAACGTCCTGACTTTC
many | TRBJ1-4 | NA | TRBV30 | CAWSSRGGEKLFF | TGTGCCTGGAGTTCCCGGGGTGGAGAAAAACTGTTTTTT
many | TRBJ1-2 | TRBD1 | TRBV6-1 | CASSEFTGANYGYTF | TGTGCCAGCAGTGAGTTCACAGGGGCCAACTATGGCTACACCTTC
NA | TRBJ2-7 | NA | TRBV12-3/TRBV12-4 | CASSLAGGEQYF | TGTGCCAGCAGTTTAGCTGGGGGGGAGCAGTACTTC
NA | TRBJ2-3 | TRBD1 | TRBV5-4 | CASSPGGQGFPDTQYF | TGTGCCAGCAGCCCCGGGGGACAGGGTTTTCCAGATACGCAGTATTTT
NA | TRBJ2-7 | NA | TRBV19 | CASAMRDTKREQYF | TGTGCCAGTGCGATGCGGGACACAAAGAGGGAGCAGTACTTC
NA | TRBJ2-7 | NA | TRBV29-1 | CSVAAASYEQYF | TGCAGCGTTGCGGCAGCATCCTACGAGCAGTACTTC
NA | TRBJ2-5 | TRBD1 | TRBV11-2 | CASSLSRTGLETQYF | TGTGCCAGCAGTTTATCCCGGACAGGGCTGGAGACCCAGTACTTC